This TCR beta chain was identified in a study of regulatory T cells in long-lasting Graves disease. Specified time point: newly diagnosed GD, antithyroid drugs for less than 3 months. RNA isolated from PBMCs was used to make the TCR library. This clonotype appeared many times. CDR3 length equals 14 residues. The V gene's germline CDR1 is DFQATT and CDR2 SNEGSKA (reference sequence). Trimming took 4 bases from V and 3 from J, leaving 15 bases between them. Arm-PCR of CDR3 regions and iRepertoire HTBI primers were used to build TCR beta libraries. TCRdb re-derived calls from the multiplex PCR reads in MiXCR, one entry per CDR3 protein. The profile shows roughly 510,000 distinct CDR3 sequences, roughly a sixth of them singletons. These records were also assigned to another study, of T cells in Graves' hyperthyroidism and ophthalmopathy.

The input for sequencing was peripheral blood mononuclear cells (PBMCs), taken at new diagnosis, from a patient treated with antithyroid drugs. The clonotype comes from a young man with Graves disease. V and J are TRBV20-1 and TRBJ1-1, with D possibly TRBD1 on 5 matching bases. CDR3 nucleotide sequence: TGCAGTGCTATGGTGGCAGGGTTGGACACTGAAGCTTTCTTT. It translates to CSAMVAGLDTEAFF.